One sample yielded the 12 T cell receptor beta chains listed below, sequenced in a study of cytomegalovirus exposure and HLA in healthy donors. Primers: 60 Vbeta forward and 13 Jbeta reverse. Repertoires were generated with immunoSEQ multiplex PCR, while TCRdb's copy carries only in-frame clones and drops some. The table counts around 100,000 clones; around 3.4% lies in the top ten. The source material was PBMCs. Receptor source: a man aged 25-45 years in good health and CMV-seronegative.

V is TRBV27 and J is TRBJ1-2, with D possibly TRBD1 on 5 matching bases. V was shortened by 4 bases and J by 4 bases, with 16 bases between the two germline ends. This CDR3 has 15 residues. CDR1 and CDR2 (germline): MNHEY, SMNVEV (reference sequence). The DNA for the CDR3 is TGTGCCAGCAGTTCCTCTGGCAGGGTAGTCTATGGCTACACCTTC. Amino acids: CASSSSGRVVYGYTF.

J is TRBJ2-3 and V is TRBV10-3; 8 bases line up with TRBD1. Germline V CDR1 and CDR2: ENHRY, SYGVKD. The CDR3 consists of 14 residues. After removal of 8 bases from V and 0 bases from J, the junction contained 4 bases not matched to a gene. The CDR3 nucleotides are TGTGCCATCCGACAGGGGCCTAGCACAGATACGCAGTATTTT. Its protein is CAIRQGPSTDTQYF.

The rearrangement uses TRBV27 and TRBJ1-4, with 7 bases aligning to TRBD1. The germline V gene has CDR1 MNHEY and CDR2 SMNVEV (reference sequence). CDR3 size: 18 residues. V lost 6 bases to trimming and J lost 4 bases; unmatched junction nucleotides: 17. CDR3 nucleotides: TGTGCCAGCAGGATGCACAGGGGAAATCCAGCTGGTAATGAAAAACTGTTTTTT. Amino acids: CASRMHRGNPAGNEKLFF.

The CDR3 DNA follows: TGTGCCAGCAGCAGAAAAGACATTACAGGGTTACCCCTCCACTTT. This translates into CASSRKDITGLPLHF. The gene calls are TRBV7-9 and TRBJ1-6; possible D gene TRBD1, 6 bases. Germline V lookup: CDR1 SEHNR, CDR2 FQNEAQ (reference sequence). This CDR3 has 15 amino acids. Trimming shortened V by 5 bases and J by 12 bases, and 20 bases separated the two germline ends.

The chain employs TRBV19 and TRBJ1-4; TRBD1 matches at 10 bases. The V gene's germline CDR1 is LNHDA and CDR2 SQIVND (reference sequence). J lost 8 bases, V lost 7 bases, and 13 bases had no gene match. CDR3 size: 16 residues. CDR3 protein: CASTALPGQGNEKLFF. The CDR3 region has the DNA TGTGCCAGTACCGCTCTACCGGGACAGGGGAACGAAAAACTGTTTTTT.

J is TRBJ2-1 and V is TRBV6-5; TRBD2 matches at 8 bases. This CDR3 contains 13 residues. V lost 4 bases to trimming and J lost 8 bases; unmatched junction nucleotides: 4. Germline V gene data show CDR1 as MNHEY and CDR2 as SVGAGI. The CDR3 region has the DNA TGTGCCAGCAGTTTCCCCGGGAGGGATGAGCAGTTCTTC. As protein: CASSFPGRDEQFF.

The chain joins TRBV13 to TRBJ2-7, with 7 nucleotides matching TRBD2. Germline lookup yields CDR1 PRHDT and CDR2 FYEKMQ (reference sequence). The CDR3 runs 13 residues. Germline trimming cut 8 bases from V and 3 bases from J; bases unmatched to any gene: 7. As DNA, the CDR3 is TGTGCCAGCCTTCAGGGAGGGGACTACGAGCAGTACTTC. As protein: CASLQGGDYEQYF.

The rearrangement uses TRBV4-1 and TRBJ1-1; 8 bases line up with TRBD1. The germline V gene has CDR1 MGHRA and CDR2 YSYEKL. V lost 3 bases, J lost 3 bases, and 6 bases stayed unmatched. This CDR3 region has 15 residues. The CDR3 bases are TGCGCCAGCAGCCATCTGACAGGGGCGGACACTGAAGCTTTCTTT. This translates into CASSHLTGADTEAFF.

The chain recombines TRBV29-1 with TRBJ2-3, with 12 bases that match TRBD2. The germline V gene has CDR1 SQVTM and CDR2 ANQGSEA. The CDR3 extends over 17 amino acids. V dropped 0 bases and J dropped 4; count of bases not matched to a gene: 8. The CDR3 sequence is CSVEDPLAGGLADTQYF. CDR3 DNA: TGCAGCGTTGAAGATCCCCTAGCGGGGGGGCTGGCAGATACGCAGTATTTT.

This sequence joins TRBV10-3 and TRBJ2-1; possible D gene TRBD2, 7 bases. Per germline, CDR1 ENHRY and CDR2 SYGVKD. The CDR3 covers 15 residues. V dropped 0 bases and J dropped 6 bases, with 12 bases sitting between them. The CDR3 sequence is CAISESAGAFNEQFF. Written as DNA, the CDR3 is TGTGCCATCAGTGAGTCGGCGGGGGCTTTCAATGAGCAGTTCTTC.

The CDR3 DNA is TGTGCCAGCTCACCCTCCTACTTGGGGGCGACCAGGGAGCTGTTTTTT. Translating gives CASSPSYLGATRELFF. V is TRBV18 and J is TRBJ2-2, with D possibly TRBD1 on 6 matching bases. CDR3 size: 16 residues. Trimming stripped 3 bases from V and 9 bases from J, with 20 bases between. Germline-derived CDR1 and CDR2 are KGHSH and LQKENI.

This CDR3 reads CASSSSGGIYEQYF. The CDR3 coding sequence is TGTGCCAGCAGCTCCTCCGGGGGGATCTACGAGCAGTACTTC. This chain joins TRBV5-6 and TRBJ2-7, with 7 bases that match TRBD2. In germline, CDR1 is SGHDT, CDR2 YYEEEE. The V gene end was trimmed by 3 bases and the J gene end by 3 bases; junction bases not matched to a gene: 6. The CDR3 contains 14 residues.